The source of this T cell receptor beta chain is a study of blood T cells in healthy people across ages. This clonotype has more than one count but fewer than ten. Antigen unknown. Alongside a J-beta primer mix, a sample-barcoded 5' primer served in a second PCR lasting about 7 to 12 cycles. TCRdb re-derived calls from the 5' RACE reads in MiXCR, one entry per CDR3 protein. The table lists about 900,000 distinct CDR3 sequences, roughly 43% of them singletons. The CDR3 covers 14 residues. Trimming stripped 6 bases from V and 2 bases from J, with 13 bases between. Study results and limitations: Diversity was higher, and naive CD4+ cells more numerous, in long-lived donors than in aged donors. Expanded clonotype shifts may have been confounded, as the donors had an unknown CMV status.

Sequences were obtained from blood. This clonotype was sampled from a man in his thirties or forties in good health. The chain carries TRBV12-3 or TRBV12-4 and TRBJ2-5; perhaps TRBD2 as D (6 bases). The CDR3 here is CASSFRRGQETQYF. As DNA, the CDR3 is TGTGCCAGCAGCTTCAGACGGGGGCAAGAGACCCAGTACTTC.